The clone carrying this TCR beta chain was observed a few times. This CDR3 region has 14 residues. V dropped 5 bases and J dropped 6; count of bases not matched to a gene: 9. Germline V lookup: CDR1 MDHEN, CDR2 SYDVKM. The data originate from a study of T cell responses to AZD1222 COVID-19 vaccine. The method was immunoSEQ multiplex PCR; TCRdb's version includes in-frame clones alone and lacks a portion of them. The profile shows about 140,000 clones, approximately 90% of them singletons. This specimen was peripheral blood, taken on day 0 of AZD1222 vaccination. The chain links TRBV28 to TRBJ1-2; 7 bases are a match to TRBD1. This TCR derives from an adult in good health. The CDR3 reads CASSLPGGLDGYTF. CDR3 nucleotide sequence: TGTGCCAGCAGTCTACCAGGGGGTCTGGATGGCTACACCTTC.